Here is one TCR beta chain with its context. Its matching antigen is unknown. The assay was immunoSEQ multiplex PCR, and TCRdb's table has in-frame clones only and misses some. The profile shows hundreds of thousands of clones, over 75% of them singletons. The treatment: over 15 received Ad26.COV2.S at low or high dose, single or two shots; about 5 received placebo; per-sample allocation not given. All samples were drawn on day 63, counting from the first vaccine or placebo injection. The sample belongs to a study of Ad26.COV2.S vaccination and SARS-CoV-2 variants. Study-wide points: Spike-specific responses of CD8+ and CD4+ T cells were reported to display substantial breadth after vaccination.

This TCR was sampled from a person aged 18 to 65 who received the Ad26.COV2.S COVID-19 vaccine or a placebo. Sequences were derived from peripheral blood, sampled in a trial of Ad26.COV2.S vaccine versus placebo.

This CDR3 reads CASSPMGSGPSTDTQYF. The CDR3 DNA reads TGTGCCAGCAGCCCCATGGGGTCGGGTCCCAGCACAGATACGCAGTATTTT. The rearrangement uses TRBV4-2 and TRBJ2-3; D is undetermined. The V end was cut by 4 bases, the J end by 0 bases, with 17 bases between. Germline loops: CDR1 LGHNA, CDR2 YNFKEQ. This CDR3 is built from 17 residues.